This T cell receptor (beta chain) was observed in a study of blood T cell repertoires in COVID-19. Study-level information: Whether acute or convalescent, the COVID-19 samples came from the United States, Italy and Spain.

Trimming pared 5 bases from V and 4 bases from J, leaving 14 bases between. Germline lookup yields CDR1 PRHDT and CDR2 FYEKMQ (reference sequence). The CDR3 consists of 14 residues. The data were produced by immunoSEQ multiplex PCR, yet TCRdb's version contains in-frame clones alone and is incomplete. This table holds around 400,000 clones, 90% to 95% found once. This study enrolled people aged about 18 to 100 from under 25 US geographic areas. Assignments of participants to cohorts depended upon their own reported clinical history. Exposed participants came across a COVID-19 case within 2 weeks before study entry.

Sequencing used PBMCs or T cells enriched from blood (not recorded which). The chain combines TRBV13 with TRBJ1-2; TRBD1 is a possible D gene (6 bases). This TCR came from a woman in her thirties or forties who had been exposed to COVID-19. CDR3 residues: CASSQGQVSYGYTF. The CDR3 DNA sequence: TGTGCCAGCAGCCAGGGGCAGGTGTCCTATGGCTACACCTTC.